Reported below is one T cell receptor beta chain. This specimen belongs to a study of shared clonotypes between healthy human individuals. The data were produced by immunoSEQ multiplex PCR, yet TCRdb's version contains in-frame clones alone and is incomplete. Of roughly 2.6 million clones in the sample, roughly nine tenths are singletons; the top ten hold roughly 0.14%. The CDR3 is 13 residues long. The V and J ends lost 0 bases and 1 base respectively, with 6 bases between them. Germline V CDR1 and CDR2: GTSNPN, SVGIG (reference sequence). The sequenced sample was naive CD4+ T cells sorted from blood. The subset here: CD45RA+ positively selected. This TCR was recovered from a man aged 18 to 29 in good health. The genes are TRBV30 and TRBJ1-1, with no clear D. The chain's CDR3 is CAWSVAPNTEAFF. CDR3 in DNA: TGTGCCTGGAGTGTAGCTCCGAACACTGAAGCTTTCTTT.